This T cell receptor beta chain was found in a study of CD4+ T cells in melanoma. The method was immunoSEQ multiplex PCR; TCRdb's version includes in-frame clones alone and lacks a portion of them. The sample carries some 20,000 clones, about 80% recorded once. V dropped 4 bases and J dropped 8 bases, with 14 bases sitting between them. Germline V lookup: CDR1 MDHEN, CDR2 SYDVKM. This CDR3 has 13 amino acids. Findings of the study overall: A reported correlation linked neoantigen-specific CD4+ T cells to CD8+, macrophage and B cell function. Diverse differentiation states were reported for melanoma neoantigen-specific CD4+ T cells.

Concerning this clone: Its antigen remains unidentified.

The sample consisted of cells from a culture (not recorded whether cultured in vitro). V usage is TRBV28 and J usage is TRBJ1-1; a weak D match, TRBD1 (5 bases). This sequence originates from a human donor with melanoma. The CDR3 is CASSYWTMGEAFF. The CDR3 DNA sequence: TGTGCCAGCAGTTATTGGACAATGGGGGAAGCTTTCTTT.